The 22 T cell receptor beta chains reported below all come from one sample, sequenced in a study of blood T cell repertoires in COVID-19. Assay used: immunoSEQ multiplex PCR; TCRdb lists only in-frame clones, some missing. The sample contains 250,000 to 300,000 clones, approximately 90% of which appear only once. Sequenced sample: peripheral blood. Receptor source: a woman in her 50s who had recovered from COVID-19.

The chain uses TRBV6-5 and TRBJ1-1; TRBD1 aligns across 7 bases. V lost 2 bases and J lost 1; bases outside the gene matches: 4. The CDR3 runs 15 residues. The germline gives CDR1 MNHEY, CDR2 SVGAGI. The DNA for the CDR3 is TGTGCCAGCAGTTACGCCGGGACAGAGAACACTGAAGCTTTCTTT. Translating gives CASSYAGTENTEAFF.

V usage is TRBV6-4 and J usage is TRBJ2-3; 13 bases align to TRBD2. Per germline, CDR1 MRHNA and CDR2 SNTAGT. The CDR3 spans 15 residues. J lost 4 bases, V lost 7 bases, and 5 bases had no gene match. The CDR3 bases are TGTGCCAGCAAACCCGGGACTAGCGGGGCAGATACGCAGTATTTT. It specifies CASKPGTSGADTQYF.

The genes are TRBV7-8 and TRBJ2-5, with TRBD2 identical over 13 bases. V lost 2 bases, J lost 4 bases, and 4 bases stayed unmatched. Germline values: CDR1 SGHVS, CDR2 FQNEAQ. CDR3 length: 16 amino acids. DNA of the CDR3: TGTGCCAGCAGCTTAACTAGCGGGAGGGCCCTAGAGACCCAGTACTTC. It specifies CASSLTSGRALETQYF.

The CDR3 is CASSLVPGGTRETQYF. In DNA, the CDR3 is TGCGCCAGCAGCTTGGTTCCGGGGGGGACGCGGGAGACCCAGTACTTC. The chain is built from TRBV5-1 and TRBJ2-5, with TRBD2 matching over 8 bases. The CDR3 has 16 amino acids. CDR1 is SGHRS, CDR2 YFSETQ, per germline. The J segment lost 5 bases and the V segment lost 0 bases, leaving 9 bases of the junction unmatched.

This rearrangement joins TRBV9 to TRBJ2-3; D is possibly TRBD2 (6 bases). Trimming cost V 0 bases and J 0 bases, with 8 bases left between them. The germline V gene has CDR1 SGDLS and CDR2 YYNGEE. The CDR3 has 15 amino acids. CDR3 region: CASSVGLVSTDTQYF. The CDR3 DNA reads TGTGCCAGCAGCGTAGGACTAGTTAGCACAGATACGCAGTATTTT. Variable domain in full (rest from reference TRBV9 and TRBJ2-3): DSGVTQTPKHLITATGQRVTLRCSPRSGDLSVYWYQQSLDQGLQFLIQYYNGEERAKGNILERFSAQQFPDLHSELNLSSLELGDSALYFCASSVGLVSTDTQYFGPGTRLTVL.

This clone was counted between two and nine times. V and J are TRBV9 and TRBJ1-4, with 9 bases matching TRBD1. The CDR3 is 15 amino acids. J was trimmed by 8 bases and V by 4 bases; bases with no gene match: 9. Germline-derived CDR1 and CDR2 are SGDLS and YYNGEE. CDR3 region: CASSPQPGQGEKLFF. For the CDR3, the DNA is TGTGCCAGCAGCCCCCAACCGGGACAGGGAGAAAAACTGTTTTTT.

This chain uses TRBV11-2 with TRBJ2-5, with TRBD2 as a possible D gene (6 bases). The CDR3 covers 14 residues. V dropped 1 base and J dropped 5 bases, with 11 bases sitting between them. CDR1 is SGHAT, CDR2 FQNNGV, per germline. The CDR3 here is CASSLVRGLETQYF. The CDR3 DNA reads as TGTGCCAGCAGCTTAGTTCGGGGACTGGAGACCCAGTACTTC.

This clone has a single count. The chain carries TRBV30 and TRBJ1-6; 7 bases map to TRBD1. The germline CDR1 and CDR2 sequences are GTSNPN and SVGIG (reference sequence). V trimming: 2 bases; J trimming: 5 bases; junction bases outside the gene matches: 9. This CDR3 has 16 residues. CDR3 in amino acids: CAWSLSGTANNSPLHF. The CDR3 nucleotides read TGTGCCTGGAGTTTATCCGGGACAGCTAATAATTCACCCCTCCACTTT.

This clone occurred once. This chain links TRBV7-2 with TRBJ2-7; 9 bases agree with TRBD1. From germline, CDR1 is SGHTA and CDR2 FQGNSA. This CDR3 comprises 15 residues. Losses at the gene ends were 1 base for V and 6 bases for J; bases not matched to a gene: 7. The CDR3 loop reads CASSLGTGALSEQYF. CDR3 nucleotide sequence: TGTGCCAGCAGCTTAGGGACAGGGGCTCTCTCCGAGCAGTACTTC.

Worth noting for this clone: One end of the junction varies from germline; a read error may be responsible. Here the CDR3 DNA reads TGTGCTAGCAGCCCCGGGACAGGGGTGGGGAATGAGCAGTTCTTC. Translated: CASSPGTGVGNEQFF. The chain uses TRBV7-7 and TRBJ2-1, with TRBD1 matching over 10 bases. Looked up from germline, CDR1 is SSHAT and CDR2 is FNYEAQ (reference sequence). This CDR3 comprises 15 residues.

The rearrangement uses TRBV5-1 and TRBJ2-4, with 7 bases matching TRBD1. Trimming removed 3 bases from V and 8 bases from J; junction bases left unmatched: 11. The CDR3 is made up of 15 amino acids. Germline loops: CDR1 SGHRS, CDR2 YFSETQ. CDR3 sequence (DNA): TGCGCCAGCAGCTCGAACCGGGACAGTGTGGACATTCAGTACTTC. Translating gives CASSSNRDSVDIQYF.

The rearrangement links TRBV27 to TRBJ1-1, with D possibly TRBD1 on 5 matching bases. The CDR3 covers 13 residues. Deletions cut 2 bases from V and 4 bases from J, with 8 bases between. Germline V gene sequence: CDR1 MNHEY, CDR2 SMNVEV (reference sequence). The CDR3 region has the DNA TGTGCCAGCAGTTTAGTCCAGGGCACTGAAGCTTTCTTT. This translates into CASSLVQGTEAFF.

The chain couples TRBV7-2 to TRBJ2-3, with 7 bases matching TRBD1. This CDR3 contains 15 residues. V gave up 0 bases and J gave up 4 bases; unmatched junction bases: 4. Germline V gene sequence: CDR1 SGHTA, CDR2 FQGNSA. CDR3 nucleotide sequence: TGTGCCAGCAGCTTAGCGAAGGGGGCAGCAGATACGCAGTATTTT. It yields the protein CASSLAKGAADTQYF.

This chain links TRBV9 with TRBJ1-1; perhaps TRBD1 as D (5 bases). The CDR3 totals 15 residues. The germline V gene has CDR1 SGDLS and CDR2 YYNGEE. V was pared by 2 bases and J by 1 base, with 12 bases between. The CDR3 loop reads CASSVLVDRNTEAFF. In DNA form, the CDR3 reads TGTGCCAGCAGCGTCCTTGTCGACAGGAACACTGAAGCTTTCTTT.

This clone was seen only once. V and J are TRBV5-6 and TRBJ2-7; 7 bases line up with TRBD2. The V gene end was trimmed by 0 bases and the J gene end by 4 bases; junction bases not matched to a gene: 7. The CDR3 totals 15 residues. The germline V gene encodes CDR1 SGHDT and CDR2 YYEEEE. The DNA for the CDR3 is TGTGCCAGCAGCTTGGGTTTTGGCGGGGGATACGAGCAGTACTTC. This encodes CASSLGFGGGYEQYF.

V gene TRBV10-3 combines with J gene TRBJ2-1; 7 bases are a match to TRBD1. CDR3 length equals 18 residues. The V and J ends lost 3 bases and 10 bases, in that order; junction bases with no gene match: 21. Germline lookup yields CDR1 ENHRY and CDR2 SYGVKD. The CDR3 spells CAISDSGVKSDRAREQFF. CDR3 DNA sequence: TGTGCCATCAGTGATTCGGGCGTGAAATCCGACAGGGCGCGGGAGCAGTTCTTC.

The rearrangement uses TRBV24-1 and TRBJ2-1; 8 positions agree with TRBD1. V was pared by 3 bases and J by 1 base, with 1 base of the junction left unmatched. CDR3 size: 15 residues. Germline V gives CDR1 KGHDR, CDR2 SFDVKD. The CDR3 nucleotides read TGTGCCACCAGTGATCGGGACAGGTCCTACAATGAGCAGTTCTTC. Translation gives CATSDRDRSYNEQFF.

The chain links TRBV9 to TRBJ1-2; 7 bases align to TRBD1. This CDR3 comprises 16 residues. Trimming took 3 bases from V and 9 from J; bases not matched to a gene: 17. The germline V gene has CDR1 SGDLS and CDR2 YYNGEE. The CDR3 loop reads CASSAAPGQSSGSYTF. The DNA for the CDR3 is TGTGCCAGCAGCGCAGCACCGGGACAGAGCTCAGGGAGCTACACCTTC.

The chain carries TRBV14 and TRBJ1-2; 7 positions match TRBD1. The CDR3 extends over 15 amino acids. Trimming cost V 6 bases and J 4 bases; bases outside gene matches: 11. Germline values: CDR1 SGHDN, CDR2 FVKESK. CDR3 amino acids: CASRRGTDNSYGYTF. Written as DNA, the CDR3 is TGTGCCAGCAGAAGAGGGACAGATAATTCCTATGGCTACACCTTC.

V and J are TRBV19 and TRBJ1-1, with 7 bases fitting TRBD1. Germline-derived CDR1 and CDR2 are LNHDA and SQIVND (reference sequence). The junction had 9 bases not matched to a gene; V was cut back by 3 bases and J by 8 bases. This CDR3 contains 14 residues. CDR3: CASSIRGAEGEAFF. CDR3 nucleotide sequence: TGTGCCAGTAGTATCAGGGGGGCGGAAGGGGAAGCTTTCTTT.

This clone has a count of ten or more. The chain carries TRBV5-1 and TRBJ2-7; D is possibly TRBD1 (6 bases). Germline values: CDR1 SGHRS, CDR2 YFSETQ. This CDR3 is built from 15 residues. The V end lost 4 bases, the J end lost 3 bases, and 17 bases lay between the germline ends. CDR3 sequence reads: CASSPYSDSLYEQYF. DNA for the CDR3: TGCGCCAGCAGCCCGTACTCGGACAGCCTCTACGAGCAGTACTTC.

The genes are TRBV5-1 and TRBJ1-3, with a tentative D call TRBD1 (6 bases). Trimming stripped 4 bases from V and 4 bases from J, with 18 bases between. There are 16 residues in the CDR3. Germline CDR1 SGHRS, CDR2 YFSETQ. The CDR3: CASSPSPWTVGNTIYF. CDR3 DNA sequence: TGCGCCAGCAGCCCATCTCCCTGGACAGTCGGAAACACCATATATTTT.